This T cell receptor beta chain was found in a study of sequential checkpoint blockade in melanoma. At the level of the study: First-line arms were nivolumab then ipilimumab, or the reverse, randomized 1:1.

The assay was immunoSEQ multiplex PCR, and TCRdb's table has in-frame clones only and misses some. The data show roughly 34,000 clones, with roughly 90% seen just once and 22% held by the top ten. Documented treatment: randomized to nivolumab then ipilimumab (arm A) or the reverse (arm B). Germline CDR1 SGHVS, CDR2 FNYEAQ. The CDR3 has 13 residues. V lost 3 bases and J 7 bases, leaving 11 bases between the germline ends. The rearrangement uses TRBV7-6 and TRBJ2-3; D is undetermined. This TCR was recovered from a human donor with melanoma. The sequenced sample was CD8+ T cells sorted from blood (inferred from file names), obtained from a patient given nivolumab and ipilimumab in sequence. CDR3 amino acids: CASSFEKRHTQYF. The CDR3 bases are TGTGCCAGCAGCTTTGAGAAGCGCCATACGCAGTATTTT.